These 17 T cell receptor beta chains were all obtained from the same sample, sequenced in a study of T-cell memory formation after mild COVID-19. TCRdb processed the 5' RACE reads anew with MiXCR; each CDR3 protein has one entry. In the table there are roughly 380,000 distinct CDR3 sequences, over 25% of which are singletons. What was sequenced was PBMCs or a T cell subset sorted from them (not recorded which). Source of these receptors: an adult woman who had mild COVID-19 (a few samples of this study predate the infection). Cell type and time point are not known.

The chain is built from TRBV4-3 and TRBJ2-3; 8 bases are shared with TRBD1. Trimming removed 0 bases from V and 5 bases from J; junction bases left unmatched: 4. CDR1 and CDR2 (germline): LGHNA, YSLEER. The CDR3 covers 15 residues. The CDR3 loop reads CASSQDRGRGDTQYF. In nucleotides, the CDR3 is TGCGCCAGCAGCCAAGACAGGGGGCGGGGAGATACGCAGTATTTT.

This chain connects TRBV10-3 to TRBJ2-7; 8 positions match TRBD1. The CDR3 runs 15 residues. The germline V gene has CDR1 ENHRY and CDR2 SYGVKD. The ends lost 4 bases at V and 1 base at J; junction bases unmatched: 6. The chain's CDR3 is CAISGRQGFSYEQYF. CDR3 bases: TGTGCCATCAGTGGGAGACAGGGGTTTTCCTACGAGCAGTACTTC.

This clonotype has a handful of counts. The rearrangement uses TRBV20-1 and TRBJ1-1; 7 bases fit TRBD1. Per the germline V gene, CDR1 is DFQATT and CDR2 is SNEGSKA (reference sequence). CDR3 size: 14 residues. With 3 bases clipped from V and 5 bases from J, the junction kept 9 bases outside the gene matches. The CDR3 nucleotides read TGCAGTGCTAGCCCTACGACAGGGAGAACTGAAGCTTTCTTT. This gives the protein CSASPTTGRTEAFF.

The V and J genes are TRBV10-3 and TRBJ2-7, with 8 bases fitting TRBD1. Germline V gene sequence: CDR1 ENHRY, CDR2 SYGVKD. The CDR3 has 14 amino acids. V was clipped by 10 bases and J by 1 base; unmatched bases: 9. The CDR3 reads CATRETGESYEQYF. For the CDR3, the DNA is TGTGCCACCCGTGAGACAGGGGAATCCTACGAGCAGTACTTC.

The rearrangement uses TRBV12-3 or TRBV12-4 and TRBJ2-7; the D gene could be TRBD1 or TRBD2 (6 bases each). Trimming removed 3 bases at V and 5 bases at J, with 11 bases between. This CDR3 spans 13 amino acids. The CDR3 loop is CASSFGGVDEQYF. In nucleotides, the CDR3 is TGTGCCAGCAGTTTCGGGGGCGTGGACGAGCAGTACTTC.

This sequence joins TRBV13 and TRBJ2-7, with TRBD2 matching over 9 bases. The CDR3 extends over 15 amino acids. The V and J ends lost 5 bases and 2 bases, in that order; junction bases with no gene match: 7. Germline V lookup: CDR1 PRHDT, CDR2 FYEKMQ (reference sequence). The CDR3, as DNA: TGTGCCAGCAGCATTAAACTAGCGGGTACCTACGAGCAGTACTTC. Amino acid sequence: CASSIKLAGTYEQYF.

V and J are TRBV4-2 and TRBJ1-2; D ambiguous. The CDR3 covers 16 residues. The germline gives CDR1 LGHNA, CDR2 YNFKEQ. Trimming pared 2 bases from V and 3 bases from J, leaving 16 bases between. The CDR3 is CASSQSYETAYYGYTF. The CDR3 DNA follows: TGTGCCAGCAGCCAATCCTATGAGACGGCTTACTATGGCTACACCTTC.

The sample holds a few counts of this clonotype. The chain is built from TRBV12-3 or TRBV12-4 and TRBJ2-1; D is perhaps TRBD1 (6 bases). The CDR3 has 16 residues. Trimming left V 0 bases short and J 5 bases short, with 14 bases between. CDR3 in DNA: TGTGCCAGCAGTTTAGCGGGGGCAGGGTTGGACAATGAGCAGTTCTTC. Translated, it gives CASSLAGAGLDNEQFF.

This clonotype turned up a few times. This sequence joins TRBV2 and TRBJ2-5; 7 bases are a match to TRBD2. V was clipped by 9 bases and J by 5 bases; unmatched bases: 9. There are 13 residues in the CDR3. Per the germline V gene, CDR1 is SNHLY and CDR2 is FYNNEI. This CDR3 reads CARAAGVAETQYF. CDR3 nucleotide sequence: TGTGCCAGAGCTGCGGGAGTCGCGGAGACCCAGTACTTC.

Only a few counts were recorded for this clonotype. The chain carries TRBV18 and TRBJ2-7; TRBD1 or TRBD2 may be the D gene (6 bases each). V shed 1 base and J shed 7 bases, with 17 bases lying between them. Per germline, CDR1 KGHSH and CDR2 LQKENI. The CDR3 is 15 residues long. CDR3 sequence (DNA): TGTGCCAGCTCACCACTCGGGGGCGGAACTAGTGAGCAGTACTTC. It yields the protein CASSPLGGGTSEQYF.

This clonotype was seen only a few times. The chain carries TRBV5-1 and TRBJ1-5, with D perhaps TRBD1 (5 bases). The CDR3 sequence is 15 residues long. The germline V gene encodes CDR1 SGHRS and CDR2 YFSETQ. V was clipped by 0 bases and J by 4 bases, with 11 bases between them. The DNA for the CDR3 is TGCGCCAGCAGCTTGGATGGGGCGGGTAATCAGCCCCAGCATTTT. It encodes CASSLDGAGNQPQHF.

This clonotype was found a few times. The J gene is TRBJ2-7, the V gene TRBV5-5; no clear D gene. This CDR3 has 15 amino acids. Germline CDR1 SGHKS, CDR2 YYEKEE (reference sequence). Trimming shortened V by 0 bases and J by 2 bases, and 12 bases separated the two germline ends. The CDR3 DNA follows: TGTGCCAGCAGCTTGGGAGTTACAAAGACCTACGAGCAGTACTTC. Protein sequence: CASSLGVTKTYEQYF.

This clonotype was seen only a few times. The CDR3 DNA reads TGTGCCAGCAGCCCCCACAGGGGGCGCAGGGTCGACAATGAGCAGTTCTTC. Translated: CASSPHRGRRVDNEQFF. This rearrangement joins TRBV7-9 to TRBJ2-1, with TRBD1 matching over 9 bases. CDR1 and CDR2 (germline): SEHNR, FQNEAQ (reference sequence). This CDR3 has 17 residues. After removal of 5 bases from V and 5 bases from J, the junction contained 13 bases not matched to a gene.

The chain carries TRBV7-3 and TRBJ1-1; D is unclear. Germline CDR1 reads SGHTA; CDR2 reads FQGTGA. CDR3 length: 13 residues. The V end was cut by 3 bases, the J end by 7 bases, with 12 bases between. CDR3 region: CASSFNPGGEAFF. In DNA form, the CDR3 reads TGTGCCAGCAGCTTCAACCCTGGCGGTGAAGCTTTCTTT. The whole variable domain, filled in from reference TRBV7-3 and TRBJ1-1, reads GAGVSQTPSNKVTEKGKYVELRCDPISGHTALYWYRQSLGQGPEFLIYFQGTGAADDSGLPNDRFFAVRPEGSVSTLKIQRTERGDSAVYLCASSFNPGGEAFFGQGTRLTVV.

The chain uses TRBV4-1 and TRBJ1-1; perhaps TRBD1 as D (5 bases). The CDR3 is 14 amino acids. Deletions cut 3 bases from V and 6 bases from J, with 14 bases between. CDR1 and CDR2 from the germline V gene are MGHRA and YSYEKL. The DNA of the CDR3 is TGCGCCAGCAGCCAGCCAGGGAGTCGGGCTGAAGCTTTCTTT. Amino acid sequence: CASSQPGSRAEAFF.

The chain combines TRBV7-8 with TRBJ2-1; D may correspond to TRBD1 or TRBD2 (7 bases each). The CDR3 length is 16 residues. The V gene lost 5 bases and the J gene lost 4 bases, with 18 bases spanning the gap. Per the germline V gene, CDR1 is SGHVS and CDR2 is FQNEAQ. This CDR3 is CASSLGGDSEYNEQFF. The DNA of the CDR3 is TGTGCCAGCAGCCTAGGGGGGGACAGCGAATACAATGAGCAGTTCTTC.

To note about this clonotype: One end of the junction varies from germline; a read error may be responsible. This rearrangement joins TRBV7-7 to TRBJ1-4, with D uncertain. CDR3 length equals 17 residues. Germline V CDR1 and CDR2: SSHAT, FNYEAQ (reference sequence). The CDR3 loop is CASSLAAASPSNEKLFF. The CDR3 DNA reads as TGTGCTAGCAGCTTAGCGGCGGCTTCGCCTTCTAATGAAAAACTGTTTTTT.